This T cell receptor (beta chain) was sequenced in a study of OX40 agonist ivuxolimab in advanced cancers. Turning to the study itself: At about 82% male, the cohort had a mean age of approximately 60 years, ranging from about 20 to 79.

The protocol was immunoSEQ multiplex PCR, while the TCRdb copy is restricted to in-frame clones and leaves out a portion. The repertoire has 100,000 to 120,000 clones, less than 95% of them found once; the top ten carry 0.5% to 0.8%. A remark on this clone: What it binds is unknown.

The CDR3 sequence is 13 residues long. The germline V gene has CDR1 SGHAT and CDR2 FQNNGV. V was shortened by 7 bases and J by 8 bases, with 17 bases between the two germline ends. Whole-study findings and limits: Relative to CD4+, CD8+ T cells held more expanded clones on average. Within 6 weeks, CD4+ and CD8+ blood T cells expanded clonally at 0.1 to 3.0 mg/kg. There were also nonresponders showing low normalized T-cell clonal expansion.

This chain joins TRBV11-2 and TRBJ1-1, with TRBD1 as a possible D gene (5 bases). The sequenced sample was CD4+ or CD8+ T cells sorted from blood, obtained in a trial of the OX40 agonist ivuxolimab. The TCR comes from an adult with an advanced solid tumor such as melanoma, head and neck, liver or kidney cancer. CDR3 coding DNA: TGTGCCAGCATGGGGGGGGTCGATGAGGAAGCTTTCTTT. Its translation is CASMGGVDEEAFF.